One and the same sample provided the 22 T cell receptor beta chains below, sequenced in a study of sequential checkpoint blockade in melanoma. Treatment defined: randomized to nivolumab then ipilimumab (arm A) or the reverse (arm B). This table comes from immunoSEQ multiplex PCR, and its TCRdb copy is limited to in-frame clones, with some not included. The sample gives approximately 14,000 clones, roughly 69% of which show up once; roughly a third is in the top ten. This specimen was CD8+ T cells sorted from blood (inferred from file names), taken from a patient given nivolumab and ipilimumab in sequence. The receptors were gathered from a human donor with melanoma.

The chain combines TRBV29-1 with TRBJ2-1; no reliable D call. There are 12 residues in the CDR3. V was trimmed by 1 base and J by 10 bases, leaving 11 bases between them. The germline gives CDR1 SQVTM, CDR2 ANQGSEA. This CDR3 reads CSVEVVRQEQFF. In nucleotides, the CDR3 is TGCAGCGTTGAAGTAGTCAGGCAGGAGCAGTTCTTC.

The V and J genes are TRBV30 and TRBJ1-3; D call uncertain. V was pared by 2 bases and J by 10 bases, with 18 bases between. The germline V gene has CDR1 GTSNPN and CDR2 SVGIG (reference sequence). This CDR3 is 14 amino acids long. For the CDR3, the DNA is TGTGCCTGGAGTATCGGGAGGGAGCTGGTAACCATATATTTT. It encodes CAWSIGRELVTIYF.

This clone was counted between two and nine times. This rearrangement joins TRBV7-6 to TRBJ2-7; TRBD1 agrees at 11 bases. Germline V CDR1 and CDR2: SGHVS, FNYEAQ. After removal of 5 bases from V and 2 bases from J, the junction contained 8 bases not matched to a gene. CDR3 length equals 16 residues. CDR3 sequence reads: CASSPSPGQGAYEQYF. CDR3 nucleotides: TGTGCCAGCAGCCCCTCACCGGGACAGGGGGCCTACGAGCAGTACTTC.

The chain links TRBV19 to TRBJ1-5, with unresolved D. The germline gives CDR1 LNHDA, CDR2 SQIVND (reference sequence). The V end lost 5 bases, the J end lost 1 base, and 12 bases lay between the germline ends. The CDR3 length is 15 residues. The CDR3 loop is CASSLLAVSNQPQHF. The DNA of the CDR3 is TGTGCCAGTAGTCTCCTCGCAGTGAGCAATCAGCCCCAGCATTTT.

V is TRBV7-8 and J is TRBJ2-7; TRBD2 is a possible D gene (5 bases). V lost 0 bases and J 4 bases, leaving 10 bases between the germline ends. The CDR3 loop spans 14 amino acids. From germline, CDR1 is SGHVS and CDR2 FQNEAQ. The CDR3 nucleotides are TGTGCCAGCAGCTTAGCTTTACTAGGTTACGAGCAGTACTTC. Translating gives CASSLALLGYEQYF.

The J gene is TRBJ2-7, the V gene TRBV4-3; 10 bases map to TRBD1. The germline gives CDR1 LGHNA, CDR2 YSLEER. The CDR3 has 15 residues. V shed 4 bases and J 2 bases; nucleotides not matched to a gene: 5. The CDR3 nucleotides are TGCGCCAGCAGCCCTGGGACAGGGGAACCCTACGAGCAGTACTTC. Encoded protein: CASSPGTGEPYEQYF.

This sequence joins TRBV7-9 and TRBJ1-1; TRBD1 matches at 7 bases. The germline V gene has CDR1 SEHNR and CDR2 FQNEAQ (reference sequence). Losses at the gene ends were 6 bases for V and 1 base for J; bases not matched to a gene: 5. The length of the CDR3 is 14 residues. As DNA, the CDR3 is TGTGCCAGCAGGAATCCAGGGGGGAACACTGAAGCTTTCTTT. Protein sequence: CASRNPGGNTEAFF.

The chain couples TRBV5-4 to TRBJ2-7; 9 positions match TRBD1. Germline V gene sequence: CDR1 SGHNT, CDR2 YYREEE (reference sequence). The junction had 6 bases not matched to a gene; V was cut back by 4 bases and J by 4 bases. The CDR3 covers 14 residues. The CDR3 sequence: CASSRRQGGYEQYF. The CDR3 DNA sequence: TGTGCCAGCAGCCGACGACAGGGGGGATACGAGCAGTACTTC.

The chain carries TRBV27 and TRBJ2-7; the match to TRBD1 covers 8 bases. With V trimmed by 6 bases and J by 2 bases, 6 bases remained unmatched. CDR1 and CDR2 (germline): MNHEY, SMNVEV (reference sequence). The length of the CDR3 is 14 residues. CDR3 residues: CASRPHRGTYEQYF. The CDR3 coding sequence is TGTGCCAGCAGACCTCACAGGGGGACCTACGAGCAGTACTTC.

CDR3 region: CASSLAQNTEAFF. CDR3 sequence (DNA): TGCGCCAGCAGCTTGGCCCAGAACACTGAAGCTTTCTTT. V usage is TRBV5-1 and J usage is TRBJ1-1; D is undetermined. In germline, CDR1 is SGHRS, CDR2 YFSETQ. The V and J ends lost 0 bases and 1 base respectively, with 4 bases between them. The CDR3 loop spans 13 amino acids.

The chain uses TRBV2 and TRBJ2-5; D might be TRBD2 (7 bases). TRBJ2-7 explains the end of the DNA better; the J call may be wrong. Germline values: CDR1 SNHLY, CDR2 FYNNEI. The CDR3 runs to 15 residues. The DNA for the CDR3 is TGTGCCAGCAGTGAAAACGGGGGGCCATCCTACGAGCAGTACTTC. Protein sequence: CASSENGGPSYEQYF.

The chain joins TRBV4-2 to TRBJ2-1, with a possible D match to TRBD2 (6 bases). CDR1 LGHNA and CDR2 YNFKEQ come from the germline V gene. The V end was cut by 5 bases, the J end by 7 bases, with 12 bases between. The CDR3 spans 13 residues. In DNA, the CDR3 is TGTGCCAGCAGCTATCGGGGAGGAAATGAGCAGTTCTTC. Its protein is CASSYRGGNEQFF.

This clone was counted between two and nine times. J is TRBJ1-1 and V is TRBV6-9, with D uncertain. The CDR3 contains 14 residues. Germline CDR1 MNHGY, CDR2 SVAAGI. With 3 bases removed from V and 3 bases from J, the gap between germline ends came to 11 bases. CDR3 sequence: CASSYGSEHTEAFF. CDR3 in DNA: TGTGCCAGCAGTTACGGAAGCGAACACACTGAAGCTTTCTTT.

The genes are TRBV5-1 and TRBJ1-2; TRBD1 might be the D (6 bases). CDR1 is SGHRS and CDR2 is YFSETQ in the germline V gene. The ends were cut back, 0 bases at V and 0 bases at J, with 6 bases in the middle. The CDR3 has 14 amino acids. This chain's CDR3 is CASSLEGANYGYTF. As DNA, the CDR3 is TGCGCCAGCAGCTTGGAGGGGGCTAACTATGGCTACACCTTC. Full variable domain (rest looked up from reference TRBV5-1 and TRBJ1-2): KAGVTQTPRYLIKTRGQQVTLSCSPISGHRSVSWYQQTPGQGLQFLFEYFSETQRNKGNFPGRFSGRQFSNSRSEMNVSTLELGDSALYLCASSLEGANYGYTFGSGTRLTVV.

The rearrangement uses TRBV13 and TRBJ1-2; TRBD1 agrees at 7 bases. The V segment lost 3 bases and the J segment 5 bases; nucleotides outside the gene matches: 9. The CDR3 has 15 residues. Germline V gene lookup returns CDR1 PRHDT and CDR2 FYEKMQ (reference sequence). CDR3 bases: TGTGCCAGCAGCTTTCCCGGACAGGACCGTTATGGCTACACCTTC. It translates to CASSFPGQDRYGYTF.

The V call is TRBV5-4, the J call TRBJ2-2; 7 nucleotides line up with TRBD1. The CDR3 extends over 15 amino acids. The J segment lost 4 bases and the V segment lost 3 bases, leaving 6 bases of the junction unmatched. Germline V gene sequence: CDR1 SGHNT, CDR2 YYREEE (reference sequence). CDR3 sequence reads: CASSSSEGATGELFF. The CDR3 nucleotides are TGTGCCAGCAGCTCCTCAGAGGGGGCCACCGGGGAGCTGTTTTTT.

This clone has a handful of counts. The chain uses TRBV7-9 and TRBJ2-1; D gene ambiguous. V gave up 6 bases and J gave up 3 bases, with 6 bases separating them. The length of the CDR3 is 12 residues. Germline V gene sequence: CDR1 SEHNR, CDR2 FQNEAQ (reference sequence). The CDR3 here is CASSGSYNEQFF. As DNA, the CDR3 is TGTGCCAGCAGTGGCAGCTACAATGAGCAGTTCTTC.

V gene TRBV10-3 combines with J gene TRBJ1-1; no firm D call. This CDR3 spans 15 amino acids. The germline V gene has CDR1 ENHRY and CDR2 SYGVKD. V was cut by 0 bases and J by 2 bases, with 10 bases left in between. The CDR3 sequence: CAISESMAPNTEAFF. CDR3 DNA: TGTGCCATCAGTGAGTCGATGGCACCTAACACTGAAGCTTTCTTT.

This chain uses TRBV4-1 with TRBJ2-7, with 12 nucleotides matching TRBD1. The germline V gene encodes CDR1 MGHRA and CDR2 YSYEKL. CDR3 length: 16 residues. V lost 4 bases, J lost 5 bases, and 9 bases stayed unmatched. CDR3 in DNA: TGCGCCAGCAGCCCCCTCGGGACAGGGGGCAGGGACGAGCAGTACTTC. This gives the protein CASSPLGTGGRDEQYF.

The chain combines TRBV7-9 with TRBJ2-1; maybe TRBD2 (6 bases). V dropped 3 bases and J dropped 6 bases, with 12 bases sitting between them. Germline CDR1 is SEHNR and CDR2 is FQNEAQ (reference sequence). The CDR3 sequence is 14 residues long. CDR3 region: CASSFGLATNEQFF. CDR3 nucleotides: TGTGCCAGCAGCTTCGGGCTAGCGACCAATGAGCAGTTCTTC.

This chain connects TRBV11-3 to TRBJ2-3, with D perhaps TRBD1 (5 bases). Trimming took 0 bases from V and 0 from J, leaving 10 bases between them. CDR1 and CDR2 from the germline V gene are SGHNT and YENEEA. The CDR3 covers 16 residues. The CDR3 DNA reads TGTGCCAGCAGCTTAGATCAGGGAACTAGCACAGATACGCAGTATTTT. This gives the protein CASSLDQGTSTDTQYF.

V is TRBV4-3 and J is TRBJ2-2; no clear D gene. This CDR3 is built from 15 residues. Germline-derived CDR1 and CDR2 are LGHNA and YSLEER. Trimming left V 0 bases short and J 4 bases short, with 9 bases between. In DNA form, the CDR3 reads TGCGCCAGCAGCCAAGAAGAACACCCCACCGGGGAGCTGTTTTTT. Translation gives CASSQEEHPTGELFF.